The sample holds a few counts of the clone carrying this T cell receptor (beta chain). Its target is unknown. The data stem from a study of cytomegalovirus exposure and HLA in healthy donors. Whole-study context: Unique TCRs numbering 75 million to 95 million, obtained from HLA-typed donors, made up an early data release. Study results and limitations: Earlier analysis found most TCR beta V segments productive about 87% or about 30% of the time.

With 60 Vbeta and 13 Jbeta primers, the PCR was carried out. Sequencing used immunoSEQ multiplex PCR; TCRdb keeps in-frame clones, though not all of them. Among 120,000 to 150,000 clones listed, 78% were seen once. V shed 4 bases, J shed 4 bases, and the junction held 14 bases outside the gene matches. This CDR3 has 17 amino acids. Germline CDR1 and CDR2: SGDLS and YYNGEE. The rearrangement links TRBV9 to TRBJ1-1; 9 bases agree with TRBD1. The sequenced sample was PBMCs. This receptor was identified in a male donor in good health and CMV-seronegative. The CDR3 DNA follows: TGTGCCAGCAGCTCACAGGGGGCATCGTGGGGGAGCACTGAAGCTTTCTTT. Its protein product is CASSSQGASWGSTEAFF.